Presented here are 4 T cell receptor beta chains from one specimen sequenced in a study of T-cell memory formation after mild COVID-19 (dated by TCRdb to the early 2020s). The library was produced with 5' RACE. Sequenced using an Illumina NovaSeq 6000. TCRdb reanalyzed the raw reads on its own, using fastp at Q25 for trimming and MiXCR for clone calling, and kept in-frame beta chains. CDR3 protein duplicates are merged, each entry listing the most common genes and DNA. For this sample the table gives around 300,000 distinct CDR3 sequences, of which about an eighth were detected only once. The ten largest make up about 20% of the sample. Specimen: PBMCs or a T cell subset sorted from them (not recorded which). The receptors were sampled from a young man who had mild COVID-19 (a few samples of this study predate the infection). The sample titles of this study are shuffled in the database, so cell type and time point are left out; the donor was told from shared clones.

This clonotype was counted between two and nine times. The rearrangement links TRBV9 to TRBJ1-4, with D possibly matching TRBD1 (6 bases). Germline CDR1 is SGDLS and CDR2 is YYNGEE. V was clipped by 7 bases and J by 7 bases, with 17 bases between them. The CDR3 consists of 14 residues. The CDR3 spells CASGPAGAGEKLFF. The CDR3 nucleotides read TGTGCCAGCGGGCCTGCGGGGGCCGGTGAAAAACTGTTTTTT.

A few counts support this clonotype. CDR3 amino acids: CASSVFSGEQETQYF. CDR3 coding DNA: TGTGCCAGCAGCGTGTTCTCAGGCGAACAAGAGACCCAGTACTTC. The chain links TRBV9 to TRBJ2-5; D not resolved. CDR1 SGDLS and CDR2 YYNGEE come from the germline V gene. The CDR3 loop spans 15 amino acids. The V and J ends lost 2 bases and 2 bases respectively, with 13 bases between them.

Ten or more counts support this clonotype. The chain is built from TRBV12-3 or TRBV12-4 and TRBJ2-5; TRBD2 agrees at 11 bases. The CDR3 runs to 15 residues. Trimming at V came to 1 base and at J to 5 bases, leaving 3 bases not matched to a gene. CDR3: CASSLGLAGSETQYF. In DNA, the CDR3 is TGTGCCAGCAGTTTAGGACTAGCGGGATCGGAGACCCAGTACTTC.

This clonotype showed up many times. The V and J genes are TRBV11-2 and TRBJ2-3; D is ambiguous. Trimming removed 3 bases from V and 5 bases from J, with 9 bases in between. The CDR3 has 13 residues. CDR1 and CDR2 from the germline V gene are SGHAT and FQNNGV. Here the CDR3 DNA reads TGTGCCAGCAGCTTTTTGTCCGAAGATACGCAGTATTTT. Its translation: CASSFLSEDTQYF.